This TCR beta chain was recorded in a study of molecular identifiers for immune sequencing clone quantification. General study findings and limits: Highly expanded clone sizes could be underestimated by identical TCR molecules that share a barcode.

The sorting of naive CD8 T cells used the CD8+CD4-CCR7+CD45RA+ phenotype. With 4 bases removed from V and 5 bases from J, the gap between germline ends came to 9 bases. This CDR3 region has 13 residues. Germline assignment: CDR1 SEHNR and CDR2 FQNEAQ (reference sequence). For bulk TCR libraries, previously described methods and listed TCR primers were used. A single record per CDR3 protein comes from TCRdb applying MiXCR to the PCR reads. The data show 460,000 or so distinct CDR3 sequences, 25% seen once. Details on this clonotype: Its antigen is as yet unknown.

Sequences were obtained from naive CD8+ T cells from blood, with Jurkat cell RNA spiked in. The subset here: FACS-sorted CD8+CD4-CCR7+CD45RA+ naive T cells. The clonotype comes from a human donor in good health. Some libraries in this study had Jurkat cell RNA spiked in. This chain uses TRBV7-9 with TRBJ2-1, with TRBD2 as a possible D gene (5 bases). CDR3 nucleotide sequence: TGTGCCAGCAGCTCTAGGGAGAACAATGAGCAGTTCTTC. Encoded protein: CASSSRENNEQFF.